Shown below are 31 T cell receptor beta chains from a single sample sequenced in a study of T-cell memory formation after mild COVID-19. TCRdb re-derived calls from the 5' RACE reads in MiXCR, one entry per CDR3 protein. The repertoire consists of tens of thousands of distinct CDR3 sequences, with more than 12% occurring once and the leading ten covering under 45%. Sequencing was carried out using PBMCs or a T cell subset sorted from them (not recorded which). Every receptor here comes from a man aged 18 to 30 who had mild COVID-19 (a few samples of this study predate the infection). Cell type and time point are not known.

This CDR3 is CASSLPRTGVTGELFF. CDR3 nucleotides: TGTGCCAGCAGCTTACCCCGGACAGGGGTCACCGGGGAGCTGTTTTTT. The chain has TRBV7-8 and TRBJ2-2, with 9 bases matching TRBD1. The length of the CDR3 is 16 residues. V lost 2 bases and J lost 4; bases outside the gene matches: 5. Germline V gene sequence: CDR1 SGHVS, CDR2 FQNEAQ.

The V gene is TRBV29-1, the J gene TRBJ2-7; the D gene is possibly TRBD1 (5 bases). CDR1 is SQVTM and CDR2 is ANQGSEA in the germline V gene. The length of the CDR3 is 13 residues. The V and J ends lost 1 base and 3 bases respectively, with 10 bases between them. CDR3: CSVEAQGLYEQYF. DNA of the CDR3: TGCAGCGTTGAAGCGCAGGGCCTCTACGAGCAGTACTTC.

The V gene is TRBV5-6, the J gene TRBJ1-2, with TRBD1 identical over 8 bases. The trim removed 7 bases at V and 5 bases at J, leaving 16 bases unmatched. Germline assignment: CDR1 SGHDT and CDR2 YYEEEE. The CDR3 has 16 residues. The CDR3 reads CASCQGASGSPYGYTF. The CDR3, as DNA: TGTGCCAGCTGTCAGGGGGCCTCCGGGAGTCCTTATGGCTACACCTTC.

The chain carries TRBV20-1 and TRBJ1-1, with D perhaps TRBD1 (5 bases). V lost 3 bases to trimming and J lost 5 bases, with 10 bases between them. The CDR3 sequence is 12 residues long. Germline CDR1 DFQATT, CDR2 SNEGSKA (reference sequence). Here the CDR3 reads CSASLGDTEAFF. CDR3 DNA sequence: TGCAGTGCTAGTCTGGGGGATACTGAAGCTTTCTTT.

This chain links TRBV10-3 with TRBJ2-5; TRBD1 matches at 7 bases. Germline trimming cut 6 bases from V and 1 base from J; bases unmatched to any gene: 8. CDR1 and CDR2 (germline): ENHRY, SYGVKD. The CDR3 runs to 15 residues. CDR3 coding DNA: TGTGCCATCAGCCGCAGGGACAGCGCCCAAGAGACCCAGTACTTC. Translated: CAISRRDSAQETQYF.

In DNA, the CDR3 is TGTGCCAGCAGTGACCCTACCTATGGGGGGACTACCCAGTACTTC. This translates into CASSDPTYGGTTQYF. This rearrangement joins TRBV25-1 to TRBJ2-5; TRBD2 might be the D (6 bases). The CDR3 has 15 amino acids. Germline values: CDR1 MGHDK, CDR2 SYGVNS. V was shortened by 3 bases and J by 8 bases, with 19 bases between the two germline ends.

The chain employs TRBV19 and TRBJ1-1, with 9 bases that match TRBD1. CDR1 is LNHDA, CDR2 SQIVND, per germline (reference sequence). V lost 1 base, J lost 7 bases, and 7 bases stayed unmatched. This CDR3 has 15 amino acids. The CDR3 coding sequence is TGTGCCAGTAGTATAGGTCCGACAGGGGGATATGAAGCTTTCTTT. It is translated as CASSIGPTGGYEAFF.

This clonotype was seen repeatedly, ten times or more. The chain carries TRBV27 and TRBJ1-1, with D tentatively TRBD1 (5 bases). Germline V gives CDR1 MNHEY, CDR2 SMNVEV (reference sequence). Trimming took 6 bases from V and 5 from J, leaving 22 bases between them. The CDR3 is 16 amino acids. CDR3 residues: CASSLTFRVSGTEAFF. CDR3 bases: TGTGCCAGCAGCTTGACCTTCAGGGTAAGCGGGACTGAAGCTTTCTTT.

This clonotype occurred a few times. The V gene is TRBV9, the J gene TRBJ2-3; a weak D match, TRBD2 (5 bases). Germline CDR1 and CDR2: SGDLS and YYNGEE. This CDR3 comprises 15 residues. V was shortened by 3 bases and J by 4 bases, with 15 bases between the two germline ends. The CDR3 is CASSGGGPGADTQYF. As DNA, the CDR3 is TGTGCCAGCAGCGGTGGCGGGCCTGGGGCAGATACGCAGTATTTT.

This clonotype was counted a few times. This sequence joins TRBV7-2 and TRBJ2-5; D is possibly TRBD2 (5 bases). Germline values: CDR1 SGHTA, CDR2 FQGNSA. Trimming pared 1 base from V and 5 bases from J, leaving 20 bases between. CDR3 length: 17 amino acids. CDR3 region: CASSLVLALESGETQYF. In nucleotides, the CDR3 is TGTGCCAGCAGCTTAGTTCTGGCACTGGAGTCGGGGGAGACCCAGTACTTC.

The rearrangement joins TRBV12-3 or TRBV12-4 to TRBJ2-5; 8 positions match TRBD1. Trimming took 3 bases from V and 5 from J; bases not matched to a gene: 5. This CDR3 has 14 amino acids. In nucleotides, the CDR3 is TGTGCCAGCAGTTTCGCCGGACAGGGTGAGACCCAGTACTTC. It encodes CASSFAGQGETQYF.

Only a few counts were recorded for this clonotype. The chain has TRBV12-3 or TRBV12-4 and TRBJ1-5; D is undetermined. Between the trimmed V and J ends, which lost 2 bases and 4 bases, there was a span of 9 bases. The CDR3 extends over 14 amino acids. The CDR3 sequence is CASSLNLINQPQHF. The DNA for the CDR3 is TGTGCCAGCAGTTTAAACCTAATAAATCAGCCCCAGCATTTT.

CDR3 sequence (DNA): TGTGCCAGCAGGGACAGGGGCTCCCGGAACACTGAAGCTTTCTTT. It translates to CASRDRGSRNTEAFF. The chain links TRBV2 to TRBJ1-1, with 9 bases that match TRBD1. After removal of 6 bases from V and 1 base from J, the junction contained 6 bases not matched to a gene. CDR1 is SNHLY, CDR2 FYNNEI, per germline. This CDR3 is built from 15 residues.

This clonotype was recorded at least ten times. V and J are TRBV6-1 and TRBJ2-2; D is ambiguous. The V end lost 1 base, the J end lost 5 bases, and 11 bases lay between the germline ends. The CDR3 consists of 15 residues. Germline CDR1 is MNHNS and CDR2 is SASEGT. The CDR3 sequence is CASSEVLAETGELFF. Written as DNA, the CDR3 is TGTGCCAGCAGTGAAGTCTTGGCGGAGACCGGGGAGCTGTTTTTT.

This clonotype was counted between two and nine times. The chain uses TRBV18 and TRBJ1-1; 7 bases map to TRBD1. J lost 4 bases, V lost 2 bases, and 4 bases had no gene match. There are 14 residues in the CDR3. The germline V gene encodes CDR1 KGHSH and CDR2 LQKENI. The CDR3, as DNA: TGTGCCAGCTCACCAGAGACAGGGTCCACTGAAGCTTTCTTT. Protein: CASSPETGSTEAFF.

J is TRBJ2-5 and V is TRBV24-1, with 10 bases fitting TRBD2. The trim removed 10 bases at V and 5 bases at J, leaving 6 bases unmatched. CDR1 is KGHDR and CDR2 is SFDVKD in the germline V gene. This CDR3 is built from 13 residues. CDR3 in amino acids: CATQRGGLETQYF. The CDR3 DNA is TGTGCCACGCAGCGGGGGGGCCTTGAGACCCAGTACTTC.

This clonotype has a handful of counts. This rearrangement joins TRBV12-3 or TRBV12-4 to TRBJ2-1, with D perhaps matching TRBD2 (6 bases). Trimming cost V 4 bases and J 5 bases, with 6 bases left between them. The length of the CDR3 is 12 residues. For the CDR3, the DNA is TGTGCCAGCAGTTGGGGGGACAATGAGCAGTTCTTC. Its translation: CASSWGDNEQFF.

The rearrangement uses TRBV4-1 and TRBJ2-4, with D tentatively TRBD2 (7 bases). The length of the CDR3 is 15 residues. Germline V lookup: CDR1 MGHRA, CDR2 YSYEKL. V dropped 0 bases and J dropped 12 bases, with 18 bases sitting between them. Here the CDR3 reads CASSQEASGGRAQYF. DNA for the CDR3: TGCGCCAGCAGCCAAGAAGCTTCCGGGGGGCGAGCTCAGTACTTC.

At least ten counts were recorded for this clonotype. V gene TRBV5-6 combines with J gene TRBJ1-4; 9 positions agree with TRBD1. Germline V CDR1 and CDR2: SGHDT, YYEEEE. The V segment lost 4 bases and the J segment 3 bases; nucleotides outside the gene matches: 7. The CDR3 covers 16 residues. The CDR3 loop is CASSLLQGAANEKLFF. DNA for the CDR3: TGTGCCAGCAGCCTACTACAGGGGGCAGCTAATGAAAAACTGTTTTTT.

V usage is TRBV7-3 and J usage is TRBJ2-7; maybe TRBD1 (5 bases). The CDR3 loop spans 13 amino acids. V lost 4 bases and J 3 bases, leaving 10 bases between the germline ends. Germline lookup yields CDR1 SGHTA and CDR2 FQGTGA. The DNA for the CDR3 is TGTGCCAGCAGCTCAGGCAGGGACTACGAGCAGTACTTC. This encodes CASSSGRDYEQYF.

This clonotype was picked up a small number of times. The V and J genes are TRBV5-1 and TRBJ1-1; 7 bases match TRBD1. The V segment lost 4 bases and the J segment 8 bases; nucleotides outside the gene matches: 11. This CDR3 contains 14 residues. Germline loops: CDR1 SGHRS, CDR2 YFSETQ. DNA of the CDR3: TGCGCCAGCAGCGACGGCAGGGGGGTCCCAGAAGCTTTCTTT. Translating it yields CASSDGRGVPEAFF.

This clonotype was detected a few times. The chain combines TRBV4-1 with TRBJ2-7; D is perhaps TRBD2 (5 bases). CDR3 length equals 14 residues. Germline V gene sequence: CDR1 MGHRA, CDR2 YSYEKL. V lost 0 bases and J lost 6, with 12 bases in between. The CDR3: CASSQESGRGEQYF. The DNA of the CDR3 is TGCGCCAGCAGCCAAGAGTCAGGACGGGGCGAGCAGTACTTC.

V gene TRBV29-1 combines with J gene TRBJ2-5, with D perhaps matching TRBD1 (6 bases). This CDR3 has 11 amino acids. V shed 7 bases and J shed 1 base, with 7 bases lying between them. CDR1 is SQVTM and CDR2 is ANQGSEA in the germline V gene. The CDR3 DNA sequence: TGCAGCGGGGACACCCAAGAGACCCAGTACTTC. It encodes CSGDTQETQYF.

This chain joins TRBV5-1 and TRBJ2-7; TRBD1 agrees at 9 bases. The CDR3 runs 13 residues. Germline values: CDR1 SGHRS, CDR2 YFSETQ. Trimming cost V 3 bases and J 5 bases; bases outside gene matches: 3. The CDR3 loop is CASSWDRDHEQYF. DNA of the CDR3: TGCGCCAGCAGCTGGGACAGGGACCACGAGCAGTACTTC.

This chain connects TRBV4-3 to TRBJ1-3; D is uncertain. Trimming shortened V by 1 base and J by 0 bases, and 7 bases separated the two germline ends. The CDR3 spans 15 residues. Germline-derived CDR1 and CDR2 are LGHNA and YSLEER. The CDR3 protein is CASSQGRNSGNTIYF. CDR3 DNA: TGCGCCAGCAGCCAAGGGCGAAACTCTGGAAACACCATATATTTT.

This clonotype was seen more than once but under ten times. The V gene is TRBV4-2, the J gene TRBJ1-3, with D tentatively TRBD1 (6 bases). The CDR3 covers 15 residues. Per the germline V gene, CDR1 is LGHNA and CDR2 is YNFKEQ. V dropped 4 bases and J dropped 4 bases, with 14 bases sitting between them. The CDR3 here is CASSPSGGRGNTIYF. The CDR3, as DNA: TGTGCCAGCAGCCCCTCGGGGGGCCGGGGAAACACCATATATTTT.

This clonotype was detected only a few times. The V and J genes are TRBV7-9 and TRBJ1-1, with 8 positions matching TRBD1. V shed 5 bases, J shed 8 bases, and the junction held 10 bases outside the gene matches. CDR3 length: 14 residues. Germline V gene sequence: CDR1 SEHNR, CDR2 FQNEAQ (reference sequence). In DNA, the CDR3 is TGTGCCAGCAGCAGGGACAGGAGGTCAGAGGAAGCTTTCTTT. It encodes CASSRDRRSEEAFF.

The chain combines TRBV15 with TRBJ1-6; 9 bases map to TRBD1. This CDR3 spans 13 amino acids. Per the germline V gene, CDR1 is LNHNV and CDR2 is YYDKDF (reference sequence). Trimming cost V 6 bases and J 10 bases; bases outside gene matches: 4. The CDR3 loop is CATRGQGMSPLHF. As DNA, the CDR3 is TGTGCCACCAGAGGACAGGGGATGTCACCCCTCCACTTT. The full variable domain, in which reference TRBV15 and TRBJ1-6 provide the parts outside the CDR3, is DAMVIQNPRYQVTQFGKPVTLSCSQTLNHNVMYWYQQKSSQAPKLLFHYYDKDFNNEADTPDNFQSRRPNTSFCFLDIRSPGLGDTAMYLCATRGQGMSPLHFGNGTRLTVT.

This clonotype occurred a few times. This chain connects TRBV6-9 to TRBJ1-5; TRBD1 agrees at 10 bases. The CDR3 has 15 residues. Germline V gene lookup returns CDR1 MNHGY and CDR2 SVAAGI. The junction had 4 bases not matched to a gene; V was cut back by 6 bases and J by 2 bases. CDR3 bases: TGTGCCAGCAGCCGGGACAGGGGACGCAATCAGCCCCAGCATTTT. Amino acid sequence: CASSRDRGRNQPQHF.

V usage is TRBV7-3 and J usage is TRBJ2-7; 8 positions match TRBD1. The CDR3 contains 13 residues. The junction had 4 bases not matched to a gene; V was cut back by 4 bases and J by 5 bases. Looked up from germline, CDR1 is SGHTA and CDR2 is FQGTGA. CDR3 amino acids: CASSSTQGDEQYF. The CDR3 region has the DNA TGTGCCAGCAGCTCCACACAGGGGGACGAGCAGTACTTC.

V gene TRBV29-1 combines with J gene TRBJ2-2, with D perhaps TRBD2 (6 bases). V was clipped by 7 bases and J by 5 bases, with 11 bases between them. Looked up from germline, CDR1 is SQVTM and CDR2 is ANQGSEA. The CDR3 is made up of 12 amino acids. CDR3 coding DNA: TGCAGCGCCCGGGGGTTTACCGGGGAGCTGTTTTTT. Translation: CSARGFTGELFF.